The next 32 T cell receptor beta chains were all read from a single sample in a study of low-dose radiotherapy and immunotherapy resistance in tumors. The authors ran around 20 PCR cycles to amplify TCRs with a constant-region primer and V-primer adapter. Using its own MiXCR run on the reads, TCRdb lists one record per CDR3 protein. The repertoire holds 40,000 to 65,000 distinct CDR3 sequences, roughly 33% seen once, with approximately 8.4% in the top ten. Indicated time point: after trial treatment. As for treatment: LDRT plus nivolumab, ipilimumab, low-dose cyclophosphamide and aspirin (RACIN trial). The starting material was PBMCs, obtained after low-dose radiotherapy plus immunotherapy. The source of these receptors is a male donor with rectosigmoid adenocarcinoma.

In this sample, this clonotype turned up a few times. The V and J genes are TRBV29-1 and TRBJ1-1, with a possible D match to TRBD1 (5 bases). Germline lookup yields CDR1 SQVTM and CDR2 ANQGSEA. CDR3 length: 14 residues. The ends were cut back, 6 bases at V and 3 bases at J, with 17 bases in the middle. In DNA form, the CDR3 reads TGCAGCGTCCCGGTCGGGGACGGCTACACTGAAGCTTTCTTT. Amino acid sequence: CSVPVGDGYTEAFF.

This clonotype was found a few times. The DNA is left out, because the CDR3 cannot be placed on it with certainty; the CDR3 is given as TCRdb lists it. CDR3 amino acids: CASSSVGTGELFFF. The J gene is TRBJ2-2, the V gene TRBV19; the D call of TRBD1 is as the table states it, not checked on the DNA. The CDR3 contains 14 residues when both ends are counted. Germline CDR1 is LNHDA and CDR2 is SQIVND (reference sequence).

This clonotype showed up just a few times. The chain links TRBV30 to TRBJ2-7; 10 bases align to TRBD1. Germline-derived CDR1 and CDR2 are GTSNPN and SVGIG (reference sequence). The V gene end was trimmed by 3 bases and the J gene end by 3 bases; junction bases not matched to a gene: 8. The length of the CDR3 is 15 residues. CDR3 in amino acids: CAWRATGTGDYEQYF. In nucleotides, the CDR3 is TGTGCCTGGAGGGCCACCGGGACAGGGGACTACGAGCAGTACTTC.

The sample holds a few counts of this clonotype. This chain joins TRBV6-1 and TRBJ2-7; 13 nucleotides align to TRBD2. With 6 bases clipped from V and 1 base from J, the junction kept 3 bases outside the gene matches. The CDR3 consists of 15 residues. CDR1 MNHNS and CDR2 SASEGT come from the germline V gene. The CDR3 loop is CASRGLAGPSYEQYF. The CDR3 region has the DNA TGTGCCAGCAGGGGACTAGCGGGGCCATCCTACGAGCAGTACTTC.

This chain joins TRBV3-1 and TRBJ2-7, with 14 bases fitting TRBD2. V lost 3 bases, J lost 12 bases, and 7 bases stayed unmatched. In germline, CDR1 is LGHDT, CDR2 YNNKEL (reference sequence). This CDR3 comprises 14 residues. CDR3 in amino acids: CASSHAGTSGSWYF. The CDR3 DNA reads TGTGCCAGCAGCCACGCTGGGACTAGCGGGAGCTGGTACTTC.

This clonotype was found many times. This rearrangement joins TRBV29-1 to TRBJ2-3; D not certain. Germline CDR1 is SQVTM and CDR2 is ANQGSEA. This CDR3 region has 12 residues. Trimming stripped 0 bases from V and 10 bases from J, with 11 bases between. CDR3 sequence (DNA): TGCAGCGTTGAAGAACAGAGACAATCGCAGTATTTT. This gives the protein CSVEEQRQSQYF.

Regarding this clonotype: A much larger clone lies one base from this, so it may be a read error. The chain carries TRBV19 and TRBJ2-1; TRBD1 matches at 7 bases. J was trimmed by 4 bases and V by 5 bases; bases with no gene match: 11. In germline, CDR1 is LNHDA, CDR2 SQIVND (reference sequence). The CDR3 spans 16 residues. The CDR3 region has the DNA TGTGCCAGTAGTCAGACCGGGACAGAGAAATACAATGAGCAGTTCTTC. It is translated as CASSQTGTEKYNEQFF.

The table lists this clonotype with many counts. The chain is built from TRBV20-1 and TRBJ1-6, with 9 bases lining up with TRBD1. After removal of 5 bases from V and 6 bases from J, the junction contained 5 bases not matched to a gene. CDR1 is DFQATT and CDR2 is SNEGSKA in the germline V gene (reference sequence). The CDR3 contains 14 residues. This CDR3 is CSAPSTGGNSPLHF. DNA for the CDR3: TGCAGTGCTCCTTCGACAGGGGGTAATTCACCCCTCCACTTT.

This clonotype has just a few counts. The V gene is TRBV20-1, the J gene TRBJ1-5, with no clear D. The CDR3 contains 14 residues. Germline assignment: CDR1 DFQATT and CDR2 SNEGSKA (reference sequence). Deletions cut 4 bases from V and 0 bases from J, with 10 bases between. This chain's CDR3 is CSAKRLDSNQPQHF. The CDR3 bases are TGCAGTGCTAAAAGACTTGATAGCAATCAGCCCCAGCATTTT.

This chain joins TRBV13 and TRBJ2-7, with TRBD2 matching over 8 bases. The CDR3 contains 14 residues. CDR1 is PRHDT and CDR2 is FYEKMQ in the germline V gene (reference sequence). V was clipped by 5 bases and J by 2 bases; unmatched bases: 5. DNA for the CDR3: TGTGCCAGCAGCGGGCCGGGACTAGCCTACGAGCAGTACTTC. Protein: CASSGPGLAYEQYF.

A word on this clonotype: Because the CDR3's place on the DNA is in doubt, the DNA is left out and the CDR3 is given as listed by TCRdb. This chain connects TRBV4-2 to TRBJ2-2; the listed D gene, TRBD1, was not tested against the DNA. CDR1 is LGHNA and CDR2 is YNFKEQ in the germline V gene. The CDR3 is made up of 19 amino acids, end residues included. The CDR3: CASSPLTGGGTGELFFFFF.

This chain uses TRBV7-2 with TRBJ2-2; D may be TRBD1 (6 bases). The CDR3 loop spans 15 amino acids. Germline CDR1 and CDR2: SGHTA and FQGNSA. Trimming stripped 1 base from V and 6 bases from J, with 12 bases between. CDR3 sequence reads: CASSLVQGKAGELFF. The CDR3 region has the DNA TGTGCCAGCAGCTTAGTACAGGGAAAGGCCGGGGAGCTGTTTTTT.

Comment on this clonotype: A far larger clone lies a single base away; this is likely a read error. The rearrangement links TRBV5-6 to TRBJ2-7; D tentatively fits TRBD1 or TRBD2 (5 bases each). Germline V gene data show CDR1 as SGHDT and CDR2 as YYEEEE. The CDR3 loop spans 15 amino acids. The V and J ends lost 5 bases and 7 bases respectively, with 22 bases between them. CDR3 sequence reads: CASRLAAGTLDEQYF. The CDR3 DNA follows: TGTGCCAGCAGACTTGCGGCAGGGACCTTGGATGAGCAGTACTTC.

The chain links TRBV20-1 to TRBJ2-5; 12 bases are a match to TRBD1. The CDR3 runs to 14 residues. V lost 2 bases, J lost 5 bases, and 3 bases stayed unmatched. CDR1 is DFQATT and CDR2 is SNEGSKA in the germline V gene (reference sequence). The CDR3 loop is CSARRGTGGETQYF. The CDR3 bases are TGCAGTGCTAGAAGAGGGACAGGGGGCGAGACCCAGTACTTC.

This clonotype has a count of ten or more. The chain combines TRBV7-8 with TRBJ2-7, with 9 nucleotides matching TRBD1. V shed 5 bases, J shed 2 bases, and the junction held 4 bases outside the gene matches. The CDR3 is 14 residues long. Germline loops: CDR1 SGHVS, CDR2 FQNEAQ. This chain's CDR3 is CASSVRQGAYEQYF. DNA of the CDR3: TGTGCCAGCAGCGTAAGACAGGGGGCCTACGAGCAGTACTTC. Complete variable domain (other parts from reference TRBV7-8 and TRBJ2-7): GAGVSQSPRYKVAKRGQDVALRCDPISGHVSLFWYQQALGQGPEFLTYFQNEAQLDKSGLPSDRFFAERPEGSVSTLKIQRTQQEDSAVYLCASSVRQGAYEQYFGPGTRLTVT.

V usage is TRBV5-1 and J usage is TRBJ1-3, with D possibly being TRBD1 (6 bases). CDR1 and CDR2 (germline): SGHRS, YFSETQ. The CDR3 consists of 15 residues. The V and J ends lost 0 bases and 1 base respectively, with 8 bases between them. CDR3: CASSLAGASGNTIYF. The CDR3 nucleotides are TGCGCCAGCAGCTTGGCAGGGGCATCTGGAAACACCATATATTTT.

CDR3 sequence reads: CASSQGGLQPQHF. In nucleotides, the CDR3 is TGTGCCAGCTCACAAGGGGGCCTTCAGCCCCAGCATTTT. This chain uses TRBV18 with TRBJ1-5; 7 bases are a match to TRBD1. Germline assignment: CDR1 KGHSH and CDR2 LQKENI. The CDR3 has 13 amino acids. V shed 4 bases, J shed 6 bases, and the junction held 3 bases outside the gene matches. Filled out from reference TRBV18 and TRBJ1-5, the complete variable domain reads NAGVMQNPRHLVRRRGQEARLRCSPMKGHSHVYWYRQLPEEGLKFMVYLQKENIIDESGMPKERFSAEFPKEGPSILRIQQVVRGDSAAYFCASSQGGLQPQHFGDGTRLSIL.

This clonotype was observed many times. This CDR3 is CASSVDLNTEAFF. DNA for the CDR3: TGTGCCAGCAGCGTTGACCTGAACACTGAAGCTTTCTTT. The V gene is TRBV6-4, the J gene TRBJ1-1; D gene unclear. The V and J ends lost 6 bases and 0 bases respectively, with 8 bases between them. This CDR3 has 13 residues. Germline CDR1 and CDR2: MRHNA and SNTAGT.

This clonotype has only one observation. This likely stems from a read error, as it lies one base from a far larger clone. This chain joins TRBV6-4 and TRBJ2-7, with D maybe TRBD2 (6 bases). The CDR3 contains 14 residues. Germline CDR1 is MRHNA and CDR2 is SNTAGT. Trimming pared 7 bases from V and 7 bases from J, leaving 20 bases between. CDR3 nucleotide sequence: TGTGCCAGCAAAGCCGGGACTTCCAACGAGGAGCAGTACTTC. It translates to CASKAGTSNEEQYF.

V and J are TRBV7-9 and TRBJ2-7; 8 bases are a match to TRBD2. The V gene's germline CDR1 is SEHNR and CDR2 FQNEAQ (reference sequence). This CDR3 has 15 amino acids. V gave up 7 bases and J gave up 3 bases; unmatched junction bases: 11. CDR3 amino acids: CASTKSLAGYYEQYF. As DNA, the CDR3 is TGTGCCAGCACTAAAAGCCTAGCGGGTTACTACGAGCAGTACTTC.

The chain combines TRBV9 with TRBJ1-5; D not certain. V lost 2 bases to trimming and J lost 1 base, with 4 bases between them. The CDR3 is 13 amino acids. CDR1 is SGDLS, CDR2 YYNGEE, per germline. The CDR3 region has the DNA TGTGCCAGCAGCGTTAGAAGCAATCAGCCCCAGCATTTT. Protein sequence: CASSVRSNQPQHF.

This clonotype has ten or more counts. V usage is TRBV10-1 and J usage is TRBJ1-6; TRBD1 might be the D (5 bases). Germline V CDR1 and CDR2: WNHNN, SYGVQD (reference sequence). The CDR3 is made up of 14 amino acids. The ends were cut back, 10 bases at V and 5 bases at J, with 15 bases in the middle. CDR3 loop: CATEAGHNNSPLHF. The DNA for the CDR3 is TGCGCCACCGAGGCGGGGCATAATAATTCACCCCTCCACTTT.

This clonotype was seen only a few times. It is unclear where the CDR3 begins or ends on the DNA, so no DNA is shown, and the CDR3 is as TCRdb lists it. The genes are TRBV9 and TRBJ2-2; the tabulated D call, TRBD1, remains unverified against the DNA. Inclusive of both ends, the CDR3 amounts to 17 amino acids. Germline-derived CDR1 and CDR2 are SGDLS and YYNGEE. The CDR3 sequence is CASSVATGGGTPGSCFF.

This clonotype was seen repeatedly, ten times or more. The genes are TRBV29-1 and TRBJ2-6; D perhaps matches TRBD1 (5 bases). Trimming took 6 bases from V and 4 from J, leaving 7 bases between them. Germline V gene lookup returns CDR1 SQVTM and CDR2 ANQGSEA. This CDR3 region has 12 residues. Here the CDR3 reads CSVGLGANVLTF. DNA for the CDR3: TGCAGCGTGGGGCTGGGGGCCAACGTCCTGACTTTC.

The chain employs TRBV19 and TRBJ1-2; no reliable D call. Germline CDR1 and CDR2: LNHDA and SQIVND (reference sequence). Trimming shortened V by 2 bases and J by 7 bases, and 11 bases separated the two germline ends. This CDR3 comprises 13 residues. DNA of the CDR3: TGTGCCAGTAGTATAACCGACATCCTTGGCTACACCTTC. Translation: CASSITDILGYTF. The whole variable domain, filled in from reference TRBV19 and TRBJ1-2, reads DGGITQSPKYLFRKEGQNVTLSCEQNLNHDAMYWYRQDPGQGLRLIYYSQIVNDFQKGDIAEGYSVSREKKESFPLTVTSAQKNPTAFYLCASSITDILGYTFGSGTRLTVV.

The chain recombines TRBV24-1 with TRBJ1-1, with 9 bases identical to TRBD1. This CDR3 has 17 residues. The V and J ends lost 2 bases and 7 bases, in that order; junction bases with no gene match: 13. Germline V CDR1 and CDR2: KGHDR, SFDVKD. This chain's CDR3 is CATSDSRQGGGINEAFF. As DNA, the CDR3 is TGTGCCACCAGTGATTCCAGACAGGGGGGCGGTATTAATGAAGCTTTCTTT.

In its sample, this clonotype was seen many times. This sequence joins TRBV24-1 and TRBJ2-1; tentative D call: TRBD2 (5 bases). CDR3 length: 12 residues. V was shortened by 3 bases and J by 10 bases, with 9 bases between the two germline ends. Looked up from germline, CDR1 is KGHDR and CDR2 is SFDVKD. The CDR3 DNA reads as TGTGCCACCAGTGATCCGGGGTCGGAGCAGTTCTTC. It yields the protein CATSDPGSEQFF.

This clonotype was picked up many times. This sequence joins TRBV5-1 and TRBJ2-7; tentatively, D is TRBD2 (6 bases). From germline, CDR1 is SGHRS and CDR2 YFSETQ. The germline V and J ends were trimmed by 3 bases and 2 bases, with 9 bases remaining between them. This CDR3 has 13 residues. CDR3 residues: CASSYGLTYEQYF. CDR3 nucleotide sequence: TGCGCCAGCAGCTATGGACTAACCTACGAGCAGTACTTC.

This clonotype has just a few counts. The rearrangement uses TRBV5-4 and TRBJ2-1; 7 bases map to TRBD2. The CDR3 extends over 13 amino acids. CDR1 is SGHNT and CDR2 is YYREEE in the germline V gene (reference sequence). Trimming at V came to 5 bases and at J to 9 bases, leaving 8 bases not matched to a gene. The CDR3 loop is CASRGGVSPEQFF. DNA for the CDR3: TGTGCCAGCAGGGGGGGGGTTTCGCCTGAGCAGTTCTTC. Full variable domain (missing parts from reference TRBV5-4 and TRBJ2-1): ETGVTQSPTHLIKTRGQQVTLRCSSQSGHNTVSWYQQALGQGPQFIFQYYREEENGRGNFPPRFSGLQFPNYSSELNVNALELDDSALYLCASRGGVSPEQFFGPGTRLTVL.

This clonotype was detected only once. The chain carries TRBV6-1 and TRBJ2-3; 7 positions agree with TRBD1. The CDR3 sequence is 14 residues long. CDR1 and CDR2 from the germline V gene are MNHNS and SASEGT. J was trimmed by 4 bases and V by 7 bases; bases with no gene match: 8. The CDR3 nucleotides are TGTGCCAGCACCCACAGGGGCCCGGCAGATACGCAGTATTTT. It translates to CASTHRGPADTQYF.

The table lists this clonotype with many counts. The rearrangement joins TRBV6-2 or TRBV6-3 to TRBJ1-5; 7 bases are a match to TRBD1. Germline trimming cut 0 bases from V and 4 bases from J; bases unmatched to any gene: 0. The CDR3 is 14 amino acids. Germline CDR1 is MNHEY and CDR2 is SVGEGT. The CDR3: CASSYSGQNQPQHF. CDR3 DNA: TGTGCCAGCAGTTACTCGGGACAGAATCAGCCCCAGCATTTT.

Only a few counts were recorded for this clonotype. In DNA, the CDR3 is TGTGCCAGCCTTGAAATAGGCGAGCAGTACTTC. Its translation: CASLEIGEQYF. The V gene is TRBV6-2 or TRBV6-3, the J gene TRBJ2-7; D is unresolved. The CDR3 has 11 amino acids. Germline loops: CDR1 MNHEY, CDR2 SVGEGT. Between the trimmed V and J ends, which lost 8 bases and 6 bases, there was a span of 11 bases.